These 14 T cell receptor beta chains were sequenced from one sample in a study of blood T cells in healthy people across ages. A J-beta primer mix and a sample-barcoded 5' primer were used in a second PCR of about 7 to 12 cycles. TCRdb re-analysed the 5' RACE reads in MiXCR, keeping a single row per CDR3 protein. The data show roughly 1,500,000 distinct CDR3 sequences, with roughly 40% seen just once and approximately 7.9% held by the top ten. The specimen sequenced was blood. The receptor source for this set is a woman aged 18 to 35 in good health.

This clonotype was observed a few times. In DNA, the CDR3 is TGTGCCAGCAGTGAGCCAGGCCGGCGGGAAGCCTACGAGCAGTACTTC. It translates to CASSEPGRREAYEQYF. The chain uses TRBV12-3 or TRBV12-4 and TRBJ2-7, with D perhaps matching TRBD2 (6 bases). The CDR3 sequence is 16 residues long. V lost 5 bases, J lost 2 bases, and 19 bases lay in between.

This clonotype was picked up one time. The CDR3 loop reads CASLWTSHSDLTDTQYF. In nucleotides, the CDR3 is TGCGCCAGCTTATGGACTAGCCACTCTGATCTCACAGATACGCAGTATTTT. The V and J genes are TRBV5-1 and TRBJ2-3, with TRBD2 matching 8 bases. The CDR3 contains 17 residues. J gave up 2 bases and V 7 bases, and 15 bases lay outside the gene matches. In germline, CDR1 is SGHRS, CDR2 YFSETQ.

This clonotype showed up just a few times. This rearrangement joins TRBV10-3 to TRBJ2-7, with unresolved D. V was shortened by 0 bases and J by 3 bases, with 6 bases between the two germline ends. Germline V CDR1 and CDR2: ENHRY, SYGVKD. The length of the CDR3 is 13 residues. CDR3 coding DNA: TGTGCCATCAGTGAGTCGATAGGCTACGAGCAGTACTTC. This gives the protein CAISESIGYEQYF.

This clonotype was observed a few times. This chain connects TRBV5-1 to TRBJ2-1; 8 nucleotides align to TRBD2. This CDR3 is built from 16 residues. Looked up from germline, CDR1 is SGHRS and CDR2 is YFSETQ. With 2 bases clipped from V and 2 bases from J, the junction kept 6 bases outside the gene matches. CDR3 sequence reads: CASSLGAGATYNEQFF. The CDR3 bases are TGCGCCAGCAGCTTAGGAGCGGGGGCCACCTACAATGAGCAGTTCTTC.

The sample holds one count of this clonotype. The CDR3 protein is CAISLHNQPQHF. The CDR3 DNA follows: TGTGCCATCAGTCTCCACAATCAGCCCCAGCATTTT. V is TRBV10-3 and J is TRBJ1-5; D is ambiguous. The germline CDR1 and CDR2 sequences are ENHRY and SYGVKD. The CDR3 is 12 residues long. V was shortened by 5 bases and J by 3 bases, with 5 bases between the two germline ends.

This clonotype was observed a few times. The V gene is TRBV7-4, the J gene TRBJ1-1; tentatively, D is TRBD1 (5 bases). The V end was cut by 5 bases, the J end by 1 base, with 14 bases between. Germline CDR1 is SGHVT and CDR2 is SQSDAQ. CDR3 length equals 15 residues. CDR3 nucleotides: TGTGCCAGCAGCGCTGCGGGGGGGGAGAACACTGAAGCTTTCTTT. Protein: CASSAAGGENTEAFF.

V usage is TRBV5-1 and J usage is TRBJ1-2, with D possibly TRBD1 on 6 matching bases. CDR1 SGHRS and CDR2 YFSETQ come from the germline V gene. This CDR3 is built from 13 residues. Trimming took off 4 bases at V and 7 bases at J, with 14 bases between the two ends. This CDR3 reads CASSKPGHSGYTF. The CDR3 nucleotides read TGCGCCAGCAGCAAACCGGGACATAGTGGCTACACCTTC.

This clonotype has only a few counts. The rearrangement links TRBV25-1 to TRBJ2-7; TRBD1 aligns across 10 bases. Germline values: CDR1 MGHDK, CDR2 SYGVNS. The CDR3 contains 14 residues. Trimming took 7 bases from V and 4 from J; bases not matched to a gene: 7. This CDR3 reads CASKRTGGSYEQYF. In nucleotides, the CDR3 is TGTGCCAGCAAACGGACAGGGGGTTCTTACGAGCAGTACTTC.

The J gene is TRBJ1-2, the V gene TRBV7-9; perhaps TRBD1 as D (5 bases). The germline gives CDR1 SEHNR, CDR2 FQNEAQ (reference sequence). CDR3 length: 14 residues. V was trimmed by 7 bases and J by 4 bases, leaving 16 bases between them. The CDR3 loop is CASTPDGGGYGYTF. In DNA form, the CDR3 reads TGTGCCAGCACCCCAGACGGGGGTGGCTATGGCTACACCTTC.

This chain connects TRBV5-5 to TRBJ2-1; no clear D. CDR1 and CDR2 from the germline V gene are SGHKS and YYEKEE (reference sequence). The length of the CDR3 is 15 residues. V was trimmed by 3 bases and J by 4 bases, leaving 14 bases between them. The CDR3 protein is CASSSKMTQYNEQFF. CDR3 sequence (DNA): TGTGCCAGCAGCTCAAAGATGACGCAATACAATGAGCAGTTCTTC.

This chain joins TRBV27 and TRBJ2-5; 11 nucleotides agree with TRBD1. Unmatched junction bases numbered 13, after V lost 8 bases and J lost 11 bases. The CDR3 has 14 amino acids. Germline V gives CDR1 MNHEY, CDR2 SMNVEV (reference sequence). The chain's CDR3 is CASRTGGCSNEQYF. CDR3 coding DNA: TGTGCCAGCCGGACAGGGGGCTGTAGCAATGAGCAGTACTTC.

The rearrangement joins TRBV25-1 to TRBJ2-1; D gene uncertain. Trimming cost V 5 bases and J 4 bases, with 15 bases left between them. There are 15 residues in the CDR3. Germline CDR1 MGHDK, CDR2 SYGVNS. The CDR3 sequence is CASSFPTQAYNEQFF. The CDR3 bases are TGTGCCAGCAGTTTTCCAACGCAGGCATACAATGAGCAGTTCTTC.

CDR3 sequence reads: CAWNPGGNYGYTF. In nucleotides, the CDR3 is TGTGCCTGGAATCCAGGGGGAAACTATGGCTACACCTTC. J is TRBJ1-2 and V is TRBV30; TRBD1 matches at 7 bases. J lost 2 bases, V lost 4 bases, and 4 bases had no gene match. CDR3 length: 13 amino acids. Germline CDR1 reads GTSNPN; CDR2 reads SVGIG (reference sequence). The complete variable domain, with remaining parts taken from reference TRBV30 and TRBJ1-2, reads SQTIHQWPATLVQPVGSPLSLECTVEGTSNPNLYWYRQAAGRGLQLLFYSVGIGQISSEVPQNLSASRPQDRQFILSSKKLLLSDSGFYLCAWNPGGNYGYTFGSGTRLTVV.

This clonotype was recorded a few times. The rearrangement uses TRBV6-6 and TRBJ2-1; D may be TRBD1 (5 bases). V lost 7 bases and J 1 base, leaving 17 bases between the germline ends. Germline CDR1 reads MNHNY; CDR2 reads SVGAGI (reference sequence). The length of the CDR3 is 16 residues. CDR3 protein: CASTTQVARSYNEQFF. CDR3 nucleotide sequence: TGTGCCAGCACCACACAGGTCGCTCGGTCCTACAATGAGCAGTTCTTC.